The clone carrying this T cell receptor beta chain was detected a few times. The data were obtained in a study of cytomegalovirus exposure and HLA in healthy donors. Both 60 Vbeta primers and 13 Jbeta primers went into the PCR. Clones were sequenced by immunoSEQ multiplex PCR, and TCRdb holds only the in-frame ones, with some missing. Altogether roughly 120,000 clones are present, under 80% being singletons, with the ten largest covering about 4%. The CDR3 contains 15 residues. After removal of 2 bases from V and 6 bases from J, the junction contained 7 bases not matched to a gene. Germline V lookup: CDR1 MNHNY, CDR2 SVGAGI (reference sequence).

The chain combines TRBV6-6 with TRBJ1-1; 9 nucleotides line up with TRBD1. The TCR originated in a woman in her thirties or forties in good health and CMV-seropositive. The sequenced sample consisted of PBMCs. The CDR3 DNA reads TGTGCCAGCAGTTACCCGGGACAGGGATTACCTGAAGCTTTCTTT. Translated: CASSYPGQGLPEAFF.